The text below deals with one T cell receptor beta chain. Its matching antigen is unknown. This specimen comes from a study of Graves' ophthalmopathy and Graves' hyperthyroidism. Study-level points and caveats: A 13-signature model separated ophthalmopathy from stable hyperthyroidism, almost 90% sensitivity, roughly 81% specificity. Blood also carried most expanded thyroid clonotypes exceeding 0.001 frequency. Predictions made by the model for ophthalmopathy progression reached approximately 70% sensitivity and around 72% specificity.

V lost 3 bases, J lost 2 bases, and 6 bases stayed unmatched. The CDR3 length is 14 residues. The germline V gene encodes CDR1 GTSNPN and CDR2 SVGIG (reference sequence). Orbital computed tomography, together with clinical symptoms, serum thyroxine, TRAb and thyroid ultrasound, was used for diagnosis. TCR beta CDR3 regions were amplified from RNA transcripts. After a first-round RT-PCR with HTBI primers, a second-round multiplex PCR was run. TCRdb independently ran MiXCR on the multiplex PCR reads; one entry per CDR3 protein. The sample records about 700,000 distinct CDR3 sequences, just over 40% being singletons.

The V and J genes are TRBV30 and TRBJ2-7; TRBD1 matches 8 bases. What was sequenced was peripheral blood. The clonotype was recovered from an adult man with Graves' ophthalmopathy. The DNA of the CDR3 is TGTGCCTGGAGCCTCGGACAGGGCGCCTACGAGCAGTACTTC. It encodes CAWSLGQGAYEQYF.